This TCR beta chain is from a study of T cell changes during pregnancy in multiple sclerosis. This CDR3 comprises 15 residues. V lost 1 base to trimming and J lost 5 bases; unmatched junction nucleotides: 5. Per the germline V gene, CDR1 is MDHEN and CDR2 is SYDVKM. Only in-frame clones appear in the TCRdb table, and some are missing; sequencing was by immunoSEQ multiplex PCR. The sample lists under 30,000 clones, approximately 90% seen once, with 6.9% in the top ten. This clonotype originated in a female donor with multiple sclerosis, enrolled in a pregnancy study. V is TRBV28 and J is TRBJ1-1; 9 positions match TRBD1. The material sequenced was CD8+ T cells from peripheral blood mononuclear cells, taken in the second trimester of pregnancy. CDR3 amino acids: CASSLFNRGRTEAFF. The CDR3 DNA is TGTGCCAGCAGTTTATTTAACAGGGGGCGGACTGAAGCTTTCTTT.